The 9 T cell receptor beta chains below were found in one sample sequenced in a study of blood T cell repertoires in COVID-19. Sequenced by immunoSEQ multiplex PCR; TCRdb stores in-frame clones only, minus some. The sample has about 260,000 clones; around nine tenths are singletons. The sample comprised peripheral blood. These receptors originate from a man aged 35 to 55 who had recovered from COVID-19.

This sequence joins TRBV9 and TRBJ2-2; 7 positions match TRBD2. V lost 4 bases and J lost 6; bases outside the gene matches: 6. The CDR3 length is 14 residues. Looked up from germline, CDR1 is SGDLS and CDR2 is YYNGEE. The CDR3 loop reads CASSPGGHSGELFF. DNA of the CDR3: TGTGCCAGCAGCCCGGGAGGACATTCCGGGGAGCTGTTTTTT.

This clone was picked up one time. The chain is built from TRBV27 and TRBJ2-7, with D possibly being TRBD1 (6 bases). Germline CDR1 MNHEY, CDR2 SMNVEV (reference sequence). The CDR3 consists of 15 residues. Trimming took 6 bases from V and 6 from J, leaving 21 bases between them. CDR3 nucleotide sequence: TGTGCCAGCAGCCCACAGGGCTGGGGGCAGGCCGAGCAGTACTTC. This sequence encodes CASSPQGWGQAEQYF.

This clone was recorded a few times. The CDR3: CSASGIGQGDEKLFF. DNA for the CDR3: TGCAGTGCTAGTGGGATCGGACAGGGTGACGAAAAACTGTTTTTT. The rearrangement links TRBV20-1 to TRBJ1-4, with 8 bases lining up with TRBD1. Trimming took 3 bases from V and 8 from J; bases not matched to a gene: 11. This CDR3 has 15 amino acids. CDR1 and CDR2 (germline): DFQATT, SNEGSKA (reference sequence).

The CDR3 is CASSSSGILSGELFF. The CDR3 DNA sequence: TGTGCCAGCAGCTCAAGCGGGATCCTCTCCGGGGAGCTGTTTTTT. J is TRBJ2-2 and V is TRBV7-7; 7 positions match TRBD2. The CDR3 length is 15 residues. Trimming took 4 bases from V and 6 from J; bases not matched to a gene: 8. Germline V gene lookup returns CDR1 SSHAT and CDR2 FNYEAQ (reference sequence). The full variable domain, in which reference TRBV7-7 and TRBJ2-2 provide the parts outside the CDR3, is GAGVSQSPRYKVTKRGQDVTLRCDPISSHATLYWYQQALGQGPEFLTYFNYEAQPDKSGLPSDRFSAERPEGSISTLTIQRTEQRDSAMYRCASSSSGILSGELFFGEGSRLTVL.

CDR3 residues: CASSFVATNTGELFF. CDR3 bases: TGTGCCAGCAGTTTCGTAGCGACGAACACCGGGGAGCTGTTTTTT. V usage is TRBV6-5 and J usage is TRBJ2-2; TRBD2 might be the D (5 bases). Trimming removed 4 bases at V and 0 bases at J, with 9 bases between. The CDR3 is 15 amino acids. Per germline, CDR1 MNHEY and CDR2 SVGAGI.

The genes are TRBV2 and TRBJ2-6; D might be TRBD1 (6 bases). This CDR3 spans 15 amino acids. Germline CDR1 SNHLY, CDR2 FYNNEI. Deletions cut 4 bases from V and 4 bases from J, with 11 bases between. The CDR3 protein is CASSVGGSGANVLTF. The CDR3 bases are TGTGCCAGCAGTGTTGGGGGCTCGGGGGCCAACGTCCTGACTTTC.

The chain links TRBV7-9 to TRBJ1-5, with D maybe TRBD1 (6 bases). The CDR3 consists of 13 residues. V dropped 5 bases and J dropped 7 bases, with 12 bases sitting between them. CDR1 is SEHNR, CDR2 FQNEAQ, per germline (reference sequence). CDR3 sequence reads: CASSLLRGQPQHF. CDR3 in DNA: TGTGCCAGCAGCCTCCTAAGGGGGCAGCCCCAGCATTTT.

The chain uses TRBV4-2 and TRBJ2-5, with 9 positions matching TRBD2. The germline V gene encodes CDR1 LGHNA and CDR2 YNFKEQ. The trim removed 1 base at V and 1 base at J, leaving 4 bases unmatched. The CDR3 contains 16 residues. In DNA form, the CDR3 reads TGTGCCAGCAGCCAAGGGGAGACTAGCGGCCAAGAGACCCAGTACTTC. It codes for CASSQGETSGQETQYF.

This chain connects TRBV29-1 to TRBJ1-2, with 11 bases aligning to TRBD1. The germline gives CDR1 SQVTM, CDR2 ANQGSEA. J lost 3 bases, V lost 5 bases, and 5 bases had no gene match. The CDR3 is made up of 14 amino acids. The CDR3 DNA follows: TGCAGCGTTTCGCCGGGACAGGGGGACTATGGCTACACCTTC. Translating gives CSVSPGQGDYGYTF.